The 22 T cell receptor beta chains below come from one sample, sequenced in a study of T cells expressing NK-cell markers. TCRdb re-called the 5' RACE reads; every CDR3 protein appears as one record, without DNA. Its clone listing holds about 400,000 distinct CDR3 sequences. Input material: blood T cells: a sorted CD56 or NKG2C T cell subset, CD4+ or CD8+ T cells, or bulk PBMC T cells (not recorded which). These receptors all stem from a woman in her forties or fifties in good health.

The chain recombines TRBV7-3 with TRBJ2-1; TCRdb's D gene call, TRBD2, goes unchecked for lack of DNA. The CDR3 totals 16 residues. Germline V gives CDR1 SGHTA, CDR2 FQGTGA. The CDR3 loop is CASSPAGGEARNEQFF.

The rearrangement uses TRBV2 and TRBJ1-2; lacking DNA, the TRBD1 call made by TCRdb goes unchecked. The CDR3 length is 14 residues. CDR1 is SNHLY, CDR2 FYNNEI, per germline. CDR3 sequence: CASTLDRHVIGYTF.

The rearrangement joins TRBV29-1 to TRBJ2-3; the TCRdb D gene call, TRBD2, has no DNA to confirm it. The CDR3 consists of 13 residues. CDR1 is SQVTM, CDR2 ANQGSEA, per germline. The CDR3 loop reads CSETSGGRDTQYF.

This chain links TRBV5-1 with TRBJ2-1. There are 17 residues in the CDR3. Germline V gene data show CDR1 as SGHRS and CDR2 as YFSETQ. The CDR3 loop is CASSLVLSGSMGNEQFF.

The chain employs TRBV10-3 and TRBJ2-7; with no DNA, the TCRdb D assignment of TRBD2 cannot be verified. Germline V gene sequence: CDR1 ENHRY, CDR2 SYGVKD. The CDR3 has 13 amino acids. The CDR3 loop is CATSGLEVVEQYF.

The rearrangement links TRBV20-1 to TRBJ2-1; the TCRdb call, TRBD1, lacks DNA for checking. Per germline, CDR1 DFQATT and CDR2 SNEGSKA (reference sequence). The CDR3 has 14 amino acids. The CDR3 protein is CSARGALAYNEQFF.

The chain has TRBV25-1 and TRBJ2-7; the D call of TRBD1 rests on TCRdb alone, since no DNA is present to check it. This CDR3 has 15 amino acids. In germline, CDR1 is MGHDK, CDR2 SYGVNS. The CDR3 sequence is CASSEGDRVWYEQYF.

This chain joins TRBV5-1 and TRBJ1-1. Germline V gene lookup returns CDR1 SGHRS and CDR2 YFSETQ. CDR3 length: 13 amino acids. CDR3 protein: CASSPAGPLQAFF.

The chain has TRBV30 and TRBJ2-1; TCRdb indicates TRBD1, and absent DNA this call remains unverified. Germline V CDR1 and CDR2: GTSNPN, SVGIG (reference sequence). The CDR3 spans 12 residues. The CDR3 loop reads CAWSNQGGEQFF.

The chain couples TRBV12-3 or TRBV12-4 to TRBJ2-2. The CDR3 totals 15 residues. CDR3: CASSLPSANTGELFF.

The V call is TRBV29-1, the J call TRBJ2-1. The CDR3 sequence is 13 residues long. Germline-derived CDR1 and CDR2 are SQVTM and ANQGSEA. The CDR3 sequence: CSVAAYGDNEQFF.

The V and J genes are TRBV20-1 and TRBJ1-2; absent DNA, TCRdb's TRBD1 call cannot be checked. CDR1 and CDR2 (germline): DFQATT, SNEGSKA (reference sequence). The CDR3 spans 11 residues. CDR3 amino acids: CSVGGPAGYTF.

The J gene is TRBJ1-2, the V gene TRBV12-3 or TRBV12-4; TCRdb designates TRBD1, a call that cannot be tested without DNA. There are 14 residues in the CDR3. CDR3 sequence reads: CASSFSAGVNGYTF.

V and J are TRBV3-1 and TRBJ2-1. The germline V gene has CDR1 LGHDT and CDR2 YNNKEL (reference sequence). The CDR3 has 13 amino acids. The CDR3 is CASSRRLRNEQFF.

This chain joins TRBV4-1 and TRBJ2-1; the D call from TCRdb, TRBD2, cannot be confirmed without DNA. This CDR3 is built from 17 residues. CDR1 and CDR2 (germline): MGHRA, YSYEKL. The CDR3 spells CASSQGRGRSLRNEQFF.

The chain recombines TRBV29-1 with TRBJ2-4; TCRdb calls TRBD1, which cannot be checked without DNA. Germline loops: CDR1 SQVTM, CDR2 ANQGSEA. The CDR3 spans 13 residues. CDR3 sequence reads: CSVEAARENIQYF.

The CDR3 loop is CASSSFGQMTDTQYF. The genes are TRBV7-3 and TRBJ2-3; the D call from TCRdb, TRBD1, cannot be confirmed without DNA. The CDR3 runs 15 residues. The germline CDR1 and CDR2 sequences are SGHTA and FQGTGA.

The chain joins TRBV29-1 to TRBJ2-2; TCRdb names TRBD2, which stays unverified in the absence of DNA. Germline assignment: CDR1 SQVTM and CDR2 ANQGSEA. CDR3 length: 12 amino acids. This CDR3 is CSVGRVTGELFF.

V is TRBV9 and J is TRBJ2-1; absent DNA, TCRdb's TRBD2 call cannot be checked. This CDR3 region has 15 residues. Germline V gene sequence: CDR1 SGDLS, CDR2 YYNGEE. The CDR3 region is CASSVAGTSSHEQFF.

The chain couples TRBV2 to TRBJ2-1; TCRdb selects TRBD2, and the lack of DNA leaves this call unchecked. This CDR3 spans 13 amino acids. Germline CDR1 reads SNHLY; CDR2 reads FYNNEI. The CDR3 is CASSAVVRSGNFF. The full variable domain, in which reference TRBV2 and TRBJ2-1 provide the parts outside the CDR3, is EPEVTQTPSHQVTQMGQEVILRCVPISNHLYFYWYRQILGQKVEFLVSFYNNEISEKSEIFDDQFSVERPDGSNFTLKIRSTKLEDSAMYFCASSAVVRSGNFFGPGTRLTVL.

The chain employs TRBV5-5 and TRBJ1-5. Germline CDR1 is SGHKS and CDR2 is YYEKEE (reference sequence). This CDR3 contains 15 residues. The CDR3 is CASSLATVSNQPQHF.

The CDR3: CASSQGGAIVGATEAFF. The chain links TRBV3-1 to TRBJ1-1; TCRdb selects TRBD1, and the lack of DNA leaves this call unchecked. Germline V gene lookup returns CDR1 LGHDT and CDR2 YNNKEL (reference sequence). The CDR3 sequence is 17 residues long.